Sequencing of this T cell receptor beta chain was carried out in a study of blood T cell repertoires in COVID-19. TCRdb's copy holds only in-frame clones and misses some; the assay was immunoSEQ multiplex PCR. This sample has about 240,000 clones, with roughly four fifths found just once. V shed 5 bases, J shed 3 bases, and the junction held 7 bases outside the gene matches. The CDR3 runs 15 residues. Germline lookup yields CDR1 SGHNT and CDR2 YENEEA. The sequenced material came from peripheral blood. This receptor was identified in a man aged 50-59 years with acute or convalescent COVID-19. This chain joins TRBV11-3 and TRBJ2-4, with TRBD1 matching over 7 bases. DNA for the CDR3: TGTGCCAGCAGCCGATGGACAGGAAGCAAAAACATTCAGTACTTC. Protein: CASSRWTGSKNIQYF.